A selection of T cell receptor beta chains follows, all from one sample in a study of blood T cell repertoires in COVID-19. Libraries were prepared by immunoSEQ multiplex PCR; TCRdb keeps only in-frame clonotypes and omits some of them. The sample shows 100,000 or so clones, approximately 82% of them seen only once. Sequenced input: peripheral blood. The receptors stem from a man aged 55 to 70 with acute or convalescent COVID-19. Each CDR3 is given with its conserved first and last residue. Fields, in order: CDR3 DNA, CDR3 protein, D gene, J gene, V gene, clone size. D genes are given only for firm matches. Some rows have no size entry. The others give once, few or many, or a class for an expanded clone.

CDR3 DNA: TGTGCCAGCAGCATCGACAGGGGCCGAAACACCATATATTTT
CDR3 protein: CASSIDRGRNTIYF
D gene: TRBD1
J gene: TRBJ1-3
V gene: TRBV6-5
clone size: .

CDR3 DNA: TGTGCCAGCAGCAGGGTCCTTACTAATTCACCCCTCCACTTT
CDR3 protein: CASSRVLTNSPLHF
D gene: .
J gene: TRBJ1-6
V gene: TRBV6-5
clone size: .

CDR3 DNA: TGCGCCAGCTGGTCCCTAGCGGGAATAGGCTCCTACAATGAGCAGTTCTTC
CDR3 protein: CASWSLAGIGSYNEQFF
D gene: TRBD2
J gene: TRBJ2-1
V gene: TRBV5-1
clone size: .

CDR3 DNA: TGCAGTGCTACAGGGGCCTATGGCTACACCTTC
CDR3 protein: CSATGAYGYTF
D gene: .
J gene: TRBJ1-2
V gene: TRBV20-1
clone size: .

CDR3 DNA: TGTGCCAGCAGTGAAAATGCAGGGGGCGTCTATGGCTACACCTTC
CDR3 protein: CASSENAGGVYGYTF
D gene: TRBD1
J gene: TRBJ1-2
V gene: TRBV6-1
clone size: .

CDR3 DNA: TGTGCCAGCAGTGAAAGAGGGGGCGCGGGTCAGCCCCAGCATTTT
CDR3 protein: CASSERGGAGQPQHF
D gene: TRBD1
J gene: TRBJ1-5
V gene: TRBV6-1
clone size: .

CDR3 DNA: TGTGCCACCCTCAGACAGACCTTCGATAGCTACGAGCAGTACTTC
CDR3 protein: CATLRQTFDSYEQYF
D gene: .
J gene: TRBJ2-7
V gene: TRBV6-5
clone size: .

CDR3 DNA: TGTGCCTGGAGAAGGTCAGGCCAAGAGACCCAGTACTTC
CDR3 protein: CAWRRSGQETQYF
D gene: .
J gene: TRBJ2-5
V gene: TRBV30
clone size: .

CDR3 DNA: TGCAGCGTCGCGGGGGGAAGGGGCAATCAGCCCCAGCATTTT
CDR3 protein: CSVAGGRGNQPQHF
D gene: .
J gene: TRBJ1-5
V gene: TRBV29-1
clone size: .

CDR3 DNA: TGCGCCAGCAGCTTGACAACGAACACTGAAGCTTTCTTT
CDR3 protein: CASSLTTNTEAFF
D gene: .
J gene: TRBJ1-1
V gene: TRBV5-1
clone size: .

CDR3 DNA: TGTGCCAGCAGCTTGGGGACAGCAGCAGATACGCAGTATTTT
CDR3 protein: CASSLGTAADTQYF
D gene: TRBD1
J gene: TRBJ2-3
V gene: TRBV11-3
clone size: .

CDR3 DNA: TGTGCCAGCAGCGTATTCGGGACAGGGGGTGAAAAACTGTTTTTT
CDR3 protein: CASSVFGTGGEKLFF
D gene: TRBD1
J gene: TRBJ1-4
V gene: TRBV9
clone size: .

CDR3 DNA: TGTGCCAGTAGTATAGTTACAGGGTCCACCGGGGAGCTGTTTTTT
CDR3 protein: CASSIVTGSTGELFF
D gene: .
J gene: TRBJ2-2
V gene: TRBV19
clone size: .

CDR3 DNA: TGCGCCAGCAGCTATTCCGGGACAGGGATTGTCGGGGAGCTGTTTTTT
CDR3 protein: CASSYSGTGIVGELFF
D gene: TRBD1
J gene: TRBJ2-2
V gene: TRBV5-1
clone size: .

CDR3 DNA: TGTGCCTGGAGTGTACAAACAGACCAGCCCCAGCATTTT
CDR3 protein: CAWSVQTDQPQHF
D gene: .
J gene: TRBJ1-5
V gene: TRBV30
clone size: .

CDR3 DNA: TGTGCCAGCAGTGAAGACAGGGGGCGCACGGGAAAACTGTTTTTT
CDR3 protein: CASSEDRGRTGKLFF
D gene: TRBD1
J gene: TRBJ1-4
V gene: TRBV2
clone size: .

CDR3 DNA: TGTGCCAGCAGTTATGAGGGGGCCGGGGAGCTGTTTTTT
CDR3 protein: CASSYEGAGELFF
D gene: .
J gene: TRBJ2-2
V gene: TRBV6-5
clone size: few

CDR3 DNA: TGTGCCAGCAGCTCAGATCCGGGACAGGGCGTCACTGAAGCTTTCTTT
CDR3 protein: CASSSDPGQGVTEAFF
D gene: TRBD1
J gene: TRBJ1-1
V gene: TRBV7-9
clone size: .

CDR3 DNA: TGTGCCACCCTGGACAGACAGAATCAGCCCCAGCATTTT
CDR3 protein: CATLDRQNQPQHF
D gene: .
J gene: TRBJ1-5
V gene: TRBV10-3
clone size: .

CDR3 DNA: TGTGCCAGCAGCTTAGTTAGTAACTCTGGAAACACCATATATTTT
CDR3 protein: CASSLVSNSGNTIYF
D gene: .
J gene: TRBJ1-3
V gene: TRBV7-8
clone size: .

CDR3 DNA: TGTGCCAGCAGTGAACCCCACCAGACAGGGGCCGGAAACACCATATATTTT
CDR3 protein: CASSEPHQTGAGNTIYF
D gene: TRBD1
J gene: TRBJ1-3
V gene: TRBV6-1
clone size: .

CDR3 DNA: TGTGCCACCAGCAGAGAAATACAGGGGGAACACGAGCAGTACTTC
CDR3 protein: CATSREIQGEHEQYF
D gene: TRBD1
J gene: TRBJ2-7
V gene: TRBV15
clone size: .